Listed below are T cell receptor beta chains from one sample, sequenced in a study of blood T cell repertoires in COVID-19. The method was immunoSEQ multiplex PCR; TCRdb's version includes in-frame clones alone and lacks a portion of them. The sample has about 94,000 clones, around 67% seen once. The source material was peripheral blood. Receptors originate from a man aged 70 or older with COVID-19, enrolled during active disease. The CDR3 runs from the conserved cysteine through the conserved F or W. D genes are given only for firm matches. Where a row states a size, it is once, few, many or the class of an expanded clone; other rows omit it.

size	V	D	J	DNA	CDR3
few	TRBV7-8	TRBD1	TRBJ1-1	TGTGCCAGCAGCTTACGGGACAGGGGGACTGAAGCTTTCTTT	CASSLRDRGTEAFF
-	TRBV4-3	TRBD2	TRBJ2-5	TGCGCCAGCAGCCAGGGACTAGCGGGATGGCCGGAGACCCAGTACTTC	CASSQGLAGWPETQYF
-	TRBV27	TRBD2	TRBJ2-7	TGTGCCAGCAGTTTCATAGCGGGAGGGTCTCGGAACGAGCAGTACTTC	CASSFIAGGSRNEQYF
-	TRBV28	-	TRBJ1-4	TGTGCCAGCAGCCAGACGGAGCCTAATGAAAAACTGTTTTTT	CASSQTEPNEKLFF
-	TRBV19	TRBD1	TRBJ2-2	TGTGCCAGTCGGGGAAGGGACAGCTTAGCTAGAATGAACACCGGGGAGCTGTTTTTT	CASRGRDSLARMNTGELFF
-	TRBV7-2	TRBD1	TRBJ1-1	TGTGCCAGCAGCCGGACAGGGAATGAAGCTTTCTTT	CASSRTGNEAFF
-	TRBV5-1	TRBD2	TRBJ2-5	TGCGCCAGCAGCTTGGGACGTGGGACTAGCGGCGAGGCCCAGTACTTC	CASSLGRGTSGEAQYF
-	TRBV4-3	-	TRBJ2-7	TGCGCCAGCAGCCAAGATTCAGGGGTTCGGTACGAGCAGTACTTC	CASSQDSGVRYEQYF
-	TRBV6-5	-	TRBJ2-7	TGTGCCAGCAGTTACTCGACGGCAGGGGTTAGGTACGAGCAGTACTTC	CASSYSTAGVRYEQYF
many	TRBV3-1/TRBV3-2	TRBD2	TRBJ2-1	TGTGCCAGCAGCCAGACTAGCGGGAGACTAGGGGAGCAGTTCTTC	CASSQTSGRLGEQFF
few	TRBV28	-	TRBJ1-3	TGTGCCAGCACTACCACAGGGTCTGGAAACACCATATATTTT	CASTTTGSGNTIYF
-	TRBV5-6	-	TRBJ1-2	TGTGCCAGCAGCTTGGAAAGCTACCCTACCTATGGCTACACCTTC	CASSLESYPTYGYTF
-	TRBV29-1	TRBD1	TRBJ2-7	TGCAGCGCGATGGGACAGGAGGCCTACGAGCAGTACTTC	CSAMGQEAYEQYF
-	TRBV19	TRBD2	TRBJ2-1	TGTGCCAGTAGTACCGAACCTAGCGGGAGGGTACATGAGCAGTTCTTC	CASSTEPSGRVHEQFF
-	TRBV6-2/TRBV6-3	-	TRBJ2-7	TGTGCCAGCAGTTACGGAGGACCTCGCTACGAGCAGTACTTC	CASSYGGPRYEQYF
-	TRBV15	-	TRBJ2-2	TGTGCCACCAGCAGAGACAGGGGCCCCTGGGAGCTGTTTTTT	CATSRDRGPWELFF
-	TRBV14	-	TRBJ2-7	TGTGCCAGCAGCCAAGGGTCCAGGATCTACGAGCAGTACTTC	CASSQGSRIYEQYF
-	TRBV5-1	-	TRBJ1-3	TGCGCCAGCAGCGGAGTTGGAAACACCATATATTTT	CASSGVGNTIYF
-	TRBV27	-	TRBJ2-1	TGTGCCAGCAGTTTATCTCCCTTTGGGAGCTCCTACAATGAGCAGTTCTTC	CASSLSPFGSSYNEQFF
-	TRBV21-1	-	TRBJ1-1	TGTGCCAGCAGCTCCCGGGACAGGGGAAGGAACACTGAAGCTTTCTTT	CASSSRDRGRNTEAFF
-	TRBV7-9	-	TRBJ2-7	TGTGCCAGCAGTTCAACAGGGATAGTGGAGTACGAGCAGTACTTC	CASSSTGIVEYEQYF
few	TRBV11-2	-	TRBJ2-7	TGTGCCAGCAGCTTATATTCAACGGCCTACGAGCAGTACTTC	CASSLYSTAYEQYF
-	TRBV5-4	-	TRBJ1-2	TGTGCCAGCAGCCCCGTTGTCACAGGGAACTATGGCTACACCTTC	CASSPVVTGNYGYTF
-	TRBV18	-	TRBJ2-3	TGTGCCAGCTCACCAGGGGCAGAAGATACGCAGTATTTT	CASSPGAEDTQYF
-	TRBV5-4	TRBD1	TRBJ1-2	TGTGCCAGCAGCTTGGTCGGGACAGGGTTGGGGAGCTATGGCTACACCTTC	CASSLVGTGLGSYGYTF
once	TRBV3-1/TRBV3-2	-	TRBJ1-1	TGTGCCAGCAGCCAAGATGGAGACCCGAACACTGAAGCTTTCTTT	CASSQDGDPNTEAFF
-	TRBV5-4	TRBD1	TRBJ2-5	TGTGCCAGCAGCTTGCACCGACAGGGTCAAGAGACCCAGTACTTC	CASSLHRQGQETQYF
-	TRBV19	-	TRBJ2-3	TGTGCCAGTGGCCTCGCCAACACAGATACGCAGTATTTT	CASGLANTDTQYF
few	TRBV6-5	-	TRBJ2-1	TGTGCCAGCACCTCGCGGACCTACAATGAGCAGTTCTTC	CASTSRTYNEQFF
few	TRBV19	TRBD1	TRBJ1-1	TGTGCCAGTAGAGGAAGGGGGCGGCCTGAAGCTTTCTTT	CASRGRGRPEAFF
-	TRBV28	-	TRBJ1-5	TGTGCCAGCAGTCCACGGGGGGTTGGCAATCAGCCCCAGCATTTT	CASSPRGVGNQPQHF
-	TRBV6-2/TRBV6-3	TRBD1	TRBJ2-2	TGTGCCAGCAGTTACCATGGCCCTTTGACAGGGGACACCGGGGAGCTGTTTTTT	CASSYHGPLTGDTGELFF
many	TRBV27	-	TRBJ1-6	TGTGCCAGCAGTGTATACTTAACCTATAATTCACCCCTCCACTTT	CASSVYLTYNSPLHF
-	TRBV4-2	-	TRBJ1-2	TGTGCCAGCAGCCAAGAGCTAAATAGTTTCTATGGCTACACCTTC	CASSQELNSFYGYTF
-	TRBV7-2	-	TRBJ1-3	TGTGCCAGCAGCCCTTTCAGGGAAGGAAACACCATATATTTT	CASSPFREGNTIYF
-	TRBV28	-	TRBJ1-4	TGTGCCAGCAGTTTAGTGCAGGGTGGTGAAAAACTGTTTTTT	CASSLVQGGEKLFF
-	TRBV5-6	-	TRBJ1-5	TGTGCCAGCAGCATCGAGGGCTATAGCAATCAGCCCCAGCATTTT	CASSIEGYSNQPQHF
-	TRBV29-1	-	TRBJ1-2	TGCAGCGTTGGAAACCGGGACACAAACTATGGCTACACCTTC	CSVGNRDTNYGYTF
-	TRBV5-1	TRBD1	TRBJ2-1	TGCGCCAGCAGCCTCACAGGGGGCAATGAGCAGTTCTTC	CASSLTGGNEQFF
-	TRBV6-6	-	TRBJ1-1	TGTGCCAGCAGTTACCCCCCTGGAGGGACCCTCACTGAAGCTTTCTTT	CASSYPPGGTLTEAFF
few	TRBV5-1	-	TRBJ2-3	TGCGCCAGCAGCTTGGTGCTAGCTAGTCGCACAGATACGCAGTATTTT	CASSLVLASRTDTQYF
-	TRBV5-1	TRBD1	TRBJ2-7	TGCGCCAGCAGCTCGGGACAGGGAGGCGACGAGCAGTACTTC	CASSSGQGGDEQYF
-	TRBV7-8	-	TRBJ1-2	TGTGCCAGCAGCTTAATGGGGGGAGCTAACTATGGCTACACCTTC	CASSLMGGANYGYTF
-	TRBV7-8	-	TRBJ1-2	TGTGCCAGCAGCTTAGCCAGGGCTGACTATGGCTACACCTTC	CASSLARADYGYTF
-	TRBV5-1	-	TRBJ2-1	TGCGCCAGCAGCTTACAGGGTTTAAACAATGAGCAGTTCTTC	CASSLQGLNNEQFF
-	TRBV7-2	TRBD2	TRBJ2-3	TGTGCCAGCAGCTTAGGTAGCGGGGCGATTAATACGCAGTATTTT	CASSLGSGAINTQYF
-	TRBV5-1	-	TRBJ2-5	TGCGCCAGCAGCGCCGAGGAGACCCAGTACTTC	CASSAEETQYF
once	TRBV18	-	TRBJ2-5	TGTGCCAGCTCACCCGTATACACACAAGAGACCCAGTACTTC	CASSPVYTQETQYF
-	TRBV28	-	TRBJ2-7	TGTGCCAGCAGTTCCCTGGCAGGGGTCCACGAGCAGTACTTC	CASSSLAGVHEQYF
-	TRBV19	TRBD1	TRBJ1-1	TGTGCCGCTCTACAGGGGCGAGGTACTGAAGCTTTCTTT	CAALQGRGTEAFF
-	TRBV11-3	TRBD2	TRBJ2-5	TGTGCCAGCAGCTTATTCGGGGGGGATGGTGAGACCCAGTACTTC	CASSLFGGDGETQYF
-	TRBV5-1	TRBD2	TRBJ2-3	TGCGCCAGCAGCAGTGGACTAGCGGGAGCCACAGATACGCAGTATTTT	CASSSGLAGATDTQYF